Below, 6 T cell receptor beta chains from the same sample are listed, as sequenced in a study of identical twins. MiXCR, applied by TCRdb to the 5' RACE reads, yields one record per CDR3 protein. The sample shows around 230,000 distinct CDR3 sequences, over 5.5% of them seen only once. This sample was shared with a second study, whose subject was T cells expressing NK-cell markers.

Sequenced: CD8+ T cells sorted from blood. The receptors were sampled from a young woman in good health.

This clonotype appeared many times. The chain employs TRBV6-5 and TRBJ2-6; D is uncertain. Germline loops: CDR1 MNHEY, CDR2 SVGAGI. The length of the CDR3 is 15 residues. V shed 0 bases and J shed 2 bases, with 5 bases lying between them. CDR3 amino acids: CASSYSVPGANVLTF. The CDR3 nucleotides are TGTGCCAGCAGTTACTCGGTCCCTGGGGCCAACGTCCTGACTTTC.

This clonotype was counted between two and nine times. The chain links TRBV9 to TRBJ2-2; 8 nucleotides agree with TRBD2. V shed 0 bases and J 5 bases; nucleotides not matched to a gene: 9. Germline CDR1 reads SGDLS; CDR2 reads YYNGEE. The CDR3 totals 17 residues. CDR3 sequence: CASSVEEAGAWTGELFF. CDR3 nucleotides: TGTGCCAGCAGCGTAGAGGAAGCGGGAGCTTGGACCGGGGAGCTGTTTTTT.

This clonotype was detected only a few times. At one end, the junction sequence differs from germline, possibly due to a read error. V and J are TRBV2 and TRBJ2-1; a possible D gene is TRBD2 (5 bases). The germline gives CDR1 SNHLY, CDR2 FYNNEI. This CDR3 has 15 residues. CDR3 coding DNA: TGTGCCAGCAGAGAAGCGGCGAGCTCCTACAATGAGCAGTTCTTC. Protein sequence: CASREAASSYNEQFF.

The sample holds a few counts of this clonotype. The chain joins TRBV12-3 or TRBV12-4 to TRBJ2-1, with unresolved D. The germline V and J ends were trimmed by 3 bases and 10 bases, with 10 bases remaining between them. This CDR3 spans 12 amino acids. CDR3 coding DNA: TGTGCCAGCAGTTTTGCGCTCTCCGAGCAGTTCTTC. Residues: CASSFALSEQFF.

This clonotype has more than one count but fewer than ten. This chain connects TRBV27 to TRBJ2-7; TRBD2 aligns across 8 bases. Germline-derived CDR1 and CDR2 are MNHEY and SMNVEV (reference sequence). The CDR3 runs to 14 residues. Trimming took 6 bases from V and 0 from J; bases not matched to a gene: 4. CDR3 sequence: CASSQTSASYEQYF. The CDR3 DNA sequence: TGTGCCAGCAGCCAGACTAGCGCCTCCTACGAGCAGTACTTC.

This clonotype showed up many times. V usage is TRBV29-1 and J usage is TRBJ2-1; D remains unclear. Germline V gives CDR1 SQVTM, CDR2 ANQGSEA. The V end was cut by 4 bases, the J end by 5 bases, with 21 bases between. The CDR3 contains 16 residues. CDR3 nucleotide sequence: TGCAGCGTTGTCCCACCTCAGCGCTACGCTCACAATGAGCAGTTCTTC. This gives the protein CSVVPPQRYAHNEQFF.